The 6 T cell receptor beta chains reported below all come from one sample, sequenced in a study of blood T cell repertoires in COVID-19. Repertoires were generated with immunoSEQ multiplex PCR, while TCRdb's copy carries only in-frame clones and drops some. The sample has fewer than 250,000 clones, around four fifths seen once; the top ten hold approximately 0.9%. The sample consisted of peripheral blood. These receptors were collected from a man between 60 and 70 years old with COVID-19, enrolled during active disease.

The chain has TRBV5-4 and TRBJ1-5, with D perhaps TRBD1 (5 bases). Germline values: CDR1 SGHNT, CDR2 YYREEE (reference sequence). V lost 2 bases to trimming and J lost 3 bases, with 9 bases between them. The CDR3 extends over 14 amino acids. DNA for the CDR3: TGTGCCAGCAGCTTAACAGGTTCCAATCAGCCCCAGCATTTT. Protein: CASSLTGSNQPQHF.

V gene TRBV6-5 combines with J gene TRBJ2-6; no clear D gene. This CDR3 is built from 15 residues. Trimming shortened V by 6 bases and J by 0 bases, and 9 bases separated the two germline ends. Germline CDR1 MNHEY, CDR2 SVGAGI. Here the CDR3 reads CASSAGFSGANVLTF. Written as DNA, the CDR3 is TGTGCCAGCAGCGCCGGGTTCTCTGGGGCCAACGTCCTGACTTTC.

Written as DNA, the CDR3 is TGTGCCAGCAGCCCGGACAGCCTCGGAAACACCATATATTTT. Protein sequence: CASSPDSLGNTIYF. This chain links TRBV11-1 with TRBJ1-3; tentatively, D is TRBD1 (6 bases). Germline CDR1 and CDR2: SGHAT and FQDESV (reference sequence). The V end was cut by 5 bases, the J end by 4 bases, with 12 bases between. The CDR3 extends over 14 amino acids.

The chain couples TRBV3-1 (or the pseudogene TRBV3-2) to TRBJ1-5; D uncertain. Germline V gene sequence: CDR1 LGHDT, CDR2 YNNKEL (reference sequence). The CDR3 has 13 residues. The germline V and J ends were trimmed by 0 bases and 11 bases, with 11 bases remaining between them. CDR3 protein: CASSQDGSQAQHF. The CDR3 coding sequence is TGTGCCAGCAGCCAAGATGGTTCCCAGGCCCAGCATTTT.

This clone showed up just a few times. V and J are TRBV6-5 and TRBJ1-2; D remains ambiguous. CDR1 is MNHEY and CDR2 is SVGAGI in the germline V gene. This CDR3 has 14 amino acids. Trimming took 6 bases from V and 8 from J, leaving 19 bases between them. The CDR3 loop is CASSPGEGPRGYTF. CDR3 sequence (DNA): TGTGCCAGCAGCCCCGGGGAGGGTCCGCGGGGCTACACCTTC.

The V call is TRBV7-9, the J call TRBJ1-5, with 9 bases lining up with TRBD1. V lost 4 bases to trimming and J lost 3 bases; unmatched junction nucleotides: 4. The CDR3 is 15 amino acids. From germline, CDR1 is SEHNR and CDR2 FQNEAQ (reference sequence). DNA of the CDR3: TGTGCCAGCAGCTCCGGGACAGGGCACAATCAGCCCCAGCATTTT. Translation: CASSSGTGHNQPQHF.